The 8 T cell receptor beta chains given below trace back to one sample, sequenced in a study of cytomegalovirus exposure and HLA in healthy donors (dated by TCRdb to 2015 to 2018). The library relied on the immunoSEQ multiplex PCR assay. A mixture of 60 forward primers for TCR Vbeta segments and 13 reverse primers for TCR Jbeta segments was used in the multiplex PCR. Not all clones reach the TCRdb copy of this immuneACCESS table, which keeps in-frame sequences only. Checked studies attribute under half of the gap to unresolved V genes and leave the rest unexplained. The table for this sample records 65,000 to 90,000 clones. 2.5% to 3% of the sample is held by the ten biggest clonotypes. The source material was PBMCs. All receptors come from a man between 35 and 55 years old in good health and CMV-seronegative.

J is TRBJ2-5 and V is TRBV4-1, with 15 bases lining up with TRBD2. V lost 0 bases, J lost 6 bases, and 8 bases stayed unmatched. Germline V lookup: CDR1 MGHRA, CDR2 YSYEKL. The CDR3 extends over 18 amino acids. This chain's CDR3 is CASSQDRTSGGARQTQYF. As DNA, the CDR3 is TGCGCCAGCAGCCAAGATAGGACTAGCGGGGGGGCGAGGCAGACCCAGTACTTC.

The chain combines TRBV30 with TRBJ2-7, with D uncertain. Germline values: CDR1 GTSNPN, CDR2 SVGIG (reference sequence). The V and J ends lost 0 bases and 3 bases respectively, with 6 bases between them. CDR3 size: 12 residues. CDR3: CAWSVEDYEQYF. CDR3 nucleotides: TGTGCCTGGAGTGTAGAGGACTACGAGCAGTACTTC.

The chain links TRBV5-1 to TRBJ1-2; D not resolved. The CDR3 is made up of 12 amino acids. Trimming removed 4 bases at V and 3 bases at J, with 7 bases between. Germline V gene sequence: CDR1 SGHRS, CDR2 YFSETQ. Here the CDR3 DNA reads TGCGCCAGCAGCCGTCCCCACTATGGCTACACCTTC. Translation gives CASSRPHYGYTF.

The V gene is TRBV19, the J gene TRBJ2-1, with 8 bases matching TRBD1. The CDR3 runs to 14 residues. CDR1 is LNHDA, CDR2 SQIVND, per germline (reference sequence). With 4 bases clipped from V and 7 bases from J, the junction kept 6 bases outside the gene matches. The CDR3 loop is CASSNQGARNEQFF. The CDR3 DNA reads as TGTGCCAGTAGTAATCAGGGGGCGCGGAATGAGCAGTTCTTC. Complete variable domain (other parts from reference TRBV19 and TRBJ2-1): DGGITQSPKYLFRKEGQNVTLSCEQNLNHDAMYWYRQDPGQGLRLIYYSQIVNDFQKGDIAEGYSVSREKKESFPLTVTSAQKNPTAFYLCASSNQGARNEQFFGPGTRLTVL.

Regarding this clone: This specimen includes other DNA sequences encoding the same CDR3. The chain is built from TRBV5-1 and TRBJ2-2; TRBD1 matches at 9 bases. This CDR3 contains 17 residues. Germline-derived CDR1 and CDR2 are SGHRS and YFSETQ. V lost 0 bases and J lost 3; bases outside the gene matches: 6. The CDR3 loop reads CASSLGVTGGYTGELFF. The CDR3 nucleotides are TGCGCCAGCAGCTTGGGCGTGACAGGGGGATACACCGGGGAGCTGTTTTTT.

The chain links TRBV6-5 to TRBJ1-2; TRBD1 matches 8 bases. V gave up 4 bases and J gave up 4 bases; unmatched junction bases: 8. The CDR3 loop spans 15 amino acids. Germline CDR1 reads MNHEY; CDR2 reads SVGAGI. In DNA, the CDR3 is TGTGCCAGCAGTTTCCAATCACAGGGGGGCTATGGCTACACCTTC. Translated, it gives CASSFQSQGGYGYTF.

This clone is deemed medium-sized (0.01 to 0.1%) by its frequency. The V gene is TRBV14, the J gene TRBJ1-1, with no clear D. This CDR3 has 13 residues. Germline CDR1 SGHDN, CDR2 FVKESK. V lost 0 bases and J lost 4, with 6 bases in between. CDR3 loop: CASSQDYSTEAFF. CDR3 sequence (DNA): TGTGCCAGCAGCCAAGATTATAGCACTGAAGCTTTCTTT.

The rearrangement links TRBV15 to TRBJ1-5, with 7 bases lining up with TRBD1. The CDR3 has 15 residues. The V and J ends lost 5 bases and 2 bases, in that order; junction bases with no gene match: 6. Germline CDR1 and CDR2: LNHNV and YYDKDF (reference sequence). CDR3 DNA: TGTGCCACCAGCCGTGACAGGGCTGGCAATCAGCCCCAGCATTTT. This codes for CATSRDRAGNQPQHF.